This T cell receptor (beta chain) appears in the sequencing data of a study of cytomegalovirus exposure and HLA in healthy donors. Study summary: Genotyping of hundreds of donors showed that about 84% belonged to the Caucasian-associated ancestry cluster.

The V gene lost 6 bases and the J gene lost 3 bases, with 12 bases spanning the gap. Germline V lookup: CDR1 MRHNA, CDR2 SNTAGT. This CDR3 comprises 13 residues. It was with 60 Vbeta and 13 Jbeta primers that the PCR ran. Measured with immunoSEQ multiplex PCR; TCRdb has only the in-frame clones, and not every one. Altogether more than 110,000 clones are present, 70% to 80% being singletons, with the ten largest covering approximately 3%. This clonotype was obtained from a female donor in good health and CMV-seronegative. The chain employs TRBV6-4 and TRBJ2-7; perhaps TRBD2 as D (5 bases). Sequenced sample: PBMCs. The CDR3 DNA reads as TGTGCCAGCAGGTTCCTAGGGAGCTACGAGCAGTACTTC. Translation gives CASRFLGSYEQYF.